The source of this T cell receptor beta chain is a study of cytomegalovirus exposure and HLA in healthy donors. This clone was detected only a few times. Antigen unknown. Study-wide results and caveats: In a later analysis, 15,000 to 20,000 TCR beta sequences were associated with HLA alleles at 0.05 false discovery rate. The likely explanation for a cluster of highly shared sequence variants was sequencing artifact.

This CDR3 spans 14 amino acids. Germline V CDR1 and CDR2: LNHDA, SQIVND (reference sequence). Trimming shortened V by 4 bases and J by 3 bases, and 13 bases separated the two germline ends. The primer mix had 60 Vbeta and 13 Jbeta primers. Method: immunoSEQ multiplex PCR; TCRdb's copy keeps in-frame clones and lacks some. Counted here are about 60,000 clones, about 80% occurring once; the ten biggest clones make up about 3.6%. This receptor was obtained from a woman aged 40 to 55 in good health and CMV-seropositive. The sample taken for sequencing was PBMCs. The rearrangement links TRBV19 to TRBJ2-7, with a possible D match to TRBD1 (6 bases). Here the CDR3 reads CASSTGQLYYEQYF. The CDR3 DNA sequence: TGTGCCAGTAGTACGGGACAACTATACTACGAGCAGTACTTC.